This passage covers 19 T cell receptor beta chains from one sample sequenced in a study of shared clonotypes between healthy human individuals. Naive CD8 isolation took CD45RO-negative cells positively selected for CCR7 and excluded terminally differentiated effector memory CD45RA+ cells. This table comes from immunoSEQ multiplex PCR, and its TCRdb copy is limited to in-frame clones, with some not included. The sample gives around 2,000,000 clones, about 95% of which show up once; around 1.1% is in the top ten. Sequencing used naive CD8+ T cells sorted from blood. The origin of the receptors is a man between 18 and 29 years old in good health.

The chain's CDR3 is CASSQNPTGARGNQPQHF. The CDR3 coding sequence is TGCGCCAGCAGCCAGAATCCTACAGGGGCCCGGGGGAATCAGCCCCAGCATTTT. The chain has TRBV4-1 and TRBJ1-5, with 7 positions matching TRBD1. CDR1 and CDR2 from the germline V gene are MGHRA and YSYEKL. J was trimmed by 4 bases and V by 3 bases; bases with no gene match: 15. CDR3 size: 18 residues.

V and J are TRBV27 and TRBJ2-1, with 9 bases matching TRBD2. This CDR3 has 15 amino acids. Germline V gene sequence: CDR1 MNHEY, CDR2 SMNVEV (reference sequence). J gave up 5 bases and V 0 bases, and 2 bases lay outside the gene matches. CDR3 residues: CASSLSAGGNNEQFF. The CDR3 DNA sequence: TGTGCCAGCAGTTTATCTGCGGGGGGGAACAATGAGCAGTTCTTC.

CDR3 nucleotide sequence: TGTGCCAGCAGCTTAGATGATCCTACCTACGAGCAGTACTTC. Translated: CASSLDDPTYEQYF. J is TRBJ2-7 and V is TRBV11-2; D is undetermined. CDR3 length: 14 amino acids. V lost 0 bases and J lost 2, with 8 bases in between. Per the germline V gene, CDR1 is SGHAT and CDR2 is FQNNGV. Filled out from reference TRBV11-2 and TRBJ2-7, the complete variable domain reads EAGVAQSPRYKIIEKRQSVAFWCNPISGHATLYWYQQILGQGPKLLIQFQNNGVVDDSQLPKDRFSAERLKGVDSTLKIQPAKLEDSAVYLCASSLDDPTYEQYFGPGTRLTVT.

The CDR3 loop reads CASSLLSDTYNEQFF. Here the CDR3 DNA reads TGTGCCAGCAGTTTATTAAGCGACACCTACAATGAGCAGTTCTTC. The genes are TRBV27 and TRBJ2-1; no clear D. The CDR3 sequence is 15 residues long. The V gene lost 1 base and the J gene lost 2 bases, with 9 bases spanning the gap. Germline V gene data show CDR1 as MNHEY and CDR2 as SMNVEV (reference sequence).

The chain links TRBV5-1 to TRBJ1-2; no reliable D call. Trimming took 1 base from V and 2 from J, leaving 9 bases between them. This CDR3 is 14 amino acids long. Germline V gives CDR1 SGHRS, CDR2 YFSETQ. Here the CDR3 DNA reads TGCGCCAGCAGCTTGTATTCCTTAAACTATGGCTACACCTTC. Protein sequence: CASSLYSLNYGYTF.

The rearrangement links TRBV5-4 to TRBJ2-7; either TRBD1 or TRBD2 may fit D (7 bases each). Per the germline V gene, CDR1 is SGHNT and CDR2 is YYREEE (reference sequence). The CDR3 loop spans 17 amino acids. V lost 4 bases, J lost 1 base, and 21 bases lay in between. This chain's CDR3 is CASSPGWSGTESYEQYF. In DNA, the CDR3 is TGTGCCAGCAGCCCTGGATGGAGCGGGACAGAGTCCTACGAGCAGTACTTC.

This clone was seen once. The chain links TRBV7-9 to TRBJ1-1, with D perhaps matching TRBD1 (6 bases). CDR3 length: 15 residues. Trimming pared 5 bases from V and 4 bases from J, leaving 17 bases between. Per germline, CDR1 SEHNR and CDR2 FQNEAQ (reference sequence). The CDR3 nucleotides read TGTGCCAGCAGCCCCAATACAGGGAGAGTCACTGAAGCTTTCTTT. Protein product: CASSPNTGRVTEAFF.

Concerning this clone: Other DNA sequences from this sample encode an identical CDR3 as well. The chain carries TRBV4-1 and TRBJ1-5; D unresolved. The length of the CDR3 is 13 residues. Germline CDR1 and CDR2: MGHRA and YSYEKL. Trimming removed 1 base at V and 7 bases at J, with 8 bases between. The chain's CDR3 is CASSQVVGQPQHF. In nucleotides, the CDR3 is TGCGCCAGCAGCCAAGTTGTAGGACAGCCCCAGCATTTT.

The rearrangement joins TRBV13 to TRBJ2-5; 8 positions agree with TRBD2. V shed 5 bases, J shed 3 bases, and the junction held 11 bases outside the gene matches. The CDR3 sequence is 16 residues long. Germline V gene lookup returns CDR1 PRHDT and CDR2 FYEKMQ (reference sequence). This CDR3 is CASSQAGRGAKETQYF. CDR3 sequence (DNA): TGTGCCAGCAGCCAAGCGGGGCGGGGGGCAAAAGAGACCCAGTACTTC.

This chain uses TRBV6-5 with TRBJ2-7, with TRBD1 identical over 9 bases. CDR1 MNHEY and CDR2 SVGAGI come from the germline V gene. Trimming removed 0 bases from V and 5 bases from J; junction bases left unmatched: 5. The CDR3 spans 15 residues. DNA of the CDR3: TGTGCCAGCAGTTACTCGGGGACAGGGTACGACGAGCAGTACTTC. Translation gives CASSYSGTGYDEQYF.

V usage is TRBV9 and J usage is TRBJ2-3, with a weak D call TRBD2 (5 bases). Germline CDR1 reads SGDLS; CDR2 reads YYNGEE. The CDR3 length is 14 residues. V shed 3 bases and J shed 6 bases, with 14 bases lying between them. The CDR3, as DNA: TGTGCCAGCAGCGCTACTCGAGGAGGCGATACGCAGTATTTT. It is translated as CASSATRGGDTQYF.

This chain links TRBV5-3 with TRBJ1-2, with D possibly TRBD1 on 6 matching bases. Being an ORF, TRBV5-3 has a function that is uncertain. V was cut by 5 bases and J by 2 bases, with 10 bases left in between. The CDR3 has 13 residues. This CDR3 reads CARRDRPNYGYTF. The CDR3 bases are TGTGCCAGAAGAGACAGGCCAAACTATGGCTACACCTTC.

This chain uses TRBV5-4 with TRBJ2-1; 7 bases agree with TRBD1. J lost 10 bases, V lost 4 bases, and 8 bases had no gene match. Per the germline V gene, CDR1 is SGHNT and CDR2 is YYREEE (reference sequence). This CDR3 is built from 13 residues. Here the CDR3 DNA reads TGTGCCAGCAGCGCCCTGGGACAGATGGAGCAGTTCTTC. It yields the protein CASSALGQMEQFF.

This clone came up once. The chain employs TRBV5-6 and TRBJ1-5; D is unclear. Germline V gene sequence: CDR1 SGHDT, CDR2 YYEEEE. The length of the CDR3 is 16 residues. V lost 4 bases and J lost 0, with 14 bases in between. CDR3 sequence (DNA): TGTGCCAGCAGCCACTCCGGGCACTTTAGCAATCAGCCCCAGCATTTT. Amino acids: CASSHSGHFSNQPQHF.

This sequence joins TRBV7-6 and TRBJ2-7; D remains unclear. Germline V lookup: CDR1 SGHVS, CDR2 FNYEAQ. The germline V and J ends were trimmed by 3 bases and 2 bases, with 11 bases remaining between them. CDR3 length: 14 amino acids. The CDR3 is CASSFGRPPYEQYF. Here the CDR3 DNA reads TGTGCCAGCAGCTTCGGACGACCGCCCTACGAGCAGTACTTC.

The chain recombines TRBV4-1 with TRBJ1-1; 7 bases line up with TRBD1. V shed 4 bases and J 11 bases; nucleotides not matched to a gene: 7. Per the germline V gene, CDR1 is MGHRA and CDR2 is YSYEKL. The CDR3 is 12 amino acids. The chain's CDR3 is CASSPITGEAFF. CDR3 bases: TGCGCCAGCAGCCCTATCACAGGGGAGGCTTTCTTT.

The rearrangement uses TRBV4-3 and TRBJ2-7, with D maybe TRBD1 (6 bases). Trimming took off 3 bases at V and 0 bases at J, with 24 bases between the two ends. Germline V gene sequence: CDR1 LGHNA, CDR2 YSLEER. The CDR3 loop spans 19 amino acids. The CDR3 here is CASSHIDSTGTSFSYEQYF. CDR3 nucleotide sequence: TGCGCCAGCAGCCACATAGACTCCACCGGGACATCTTTCTCCTACGAGCAGTACTTC.

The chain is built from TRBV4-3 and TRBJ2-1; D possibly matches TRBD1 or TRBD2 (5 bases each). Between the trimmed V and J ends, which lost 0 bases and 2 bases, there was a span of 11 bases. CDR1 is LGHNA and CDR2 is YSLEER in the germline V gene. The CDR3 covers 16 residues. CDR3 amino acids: CASSQDEGSAYNEQFF. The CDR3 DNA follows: TGCGCCAGCAGCCAAGATGAGGGGTCGGCCTACAATGAGCAGTTCTTC.

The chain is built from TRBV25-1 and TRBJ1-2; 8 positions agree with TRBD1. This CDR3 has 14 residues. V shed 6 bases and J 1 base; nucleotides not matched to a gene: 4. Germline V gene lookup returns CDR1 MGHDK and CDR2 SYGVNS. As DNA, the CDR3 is TGTGCCAGCAGCCATACAGGGGGTAACTATGGCTACACCTTC. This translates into CASSHTGGNYGYTF.